These T cell receptor beta chains were read from a single sample in a study of control samples from healthy donors and cancer patients. TCRdb's table, derived via immunoSEQ multiplex PCR, lists solely in-frame clones and lacks some. The sample records around 230,000 clones, 85% to 95% being singletons. What was sequenced was blood. The source of these receptors is a man aged 50-59 years in good health. Each CDR3 is given with its conserved first and last residue. Each record gives: V gene, J gene, D gene, CDR3 protein, CDR3 DNA. The D gene is left open where the match is weak.

>TRBV3-1/TRBV3-2|TRBJ1-2|NA
CASSQESESHGYTF
TGTGCCAGCAGCCAAGAGTCCGAGTCCCATGGCTACACCTTC
>TRBV18|TRBJ1-5|NA
CASSSAYGGGQPQHF
TGTGCCAGCTCATCGGCCTACGGGGGGGGTCAGCCCCAGCATTTT
>TRBV5-6|TRBJ1-4|NA
CASSFRAGEKLFF
TGTGCCAGCAGCTTCAGGGCAGGAGAAAAACTGTTTTTT
>TRBV6-5|TRBJ1-5|NA
CASSYGGGRNQPQHF
TGTGCCAGCAGTTACGGGGGTGGACGCAATCAGCCCCAGCATTTT
>TRBV7-2|TRBJ2-7|NA
CASSLRGVYEQYF
TGTGCCAGCAGCTTAAGAGGGGTTTACGAGCAGTACTTC
>TRBV4-3|TRBJ2-3|TRBD2
CASSHNGGATDTQYF
TGCGCCAGCAGCCATAACGGGGGGGCCACAGATACGCAGTATTTT
>TRBV9|TRBJ1-3|NA
CASSVDGGSGNTIYF
TGTGCCAGCAGCGTAGATGGAGGGTCCGGAAACACCATATATTTT
>TRBV2|TRBJ1-4|TRBD1
CASHDLGQVNEKLFF
TGTGCCAGCCACGATCTGGGACAGGTTAATGAAAAACTGTTTTTT
>TRBV28|TRBJ1-2|NA
CASTSGGGYTF
TGTGCCAGCACCAGCGGGGGCGGGTACACCTTC
>TRBV27|TRBJ1-4|NA
CASSSDSWGEKLFF
TGTGCCAGCAGTTCGGACAGTTGGGGTGAAAAACTGTTTTTT